Below, one TCR beta chain is given with its context. Per the original methods: Counts of nucleated cells, estimated from reference gene primer amplification, were obtained. This table comes from immunoSEQ multiplex PCR, and its TCRdb copy is limited to in-frame clones, with some not included. The V and J calls and clone size were taken over from that table, and D and trimming were inferred from the DNA. Here the sample spans around 140,000 clones, roughly 76% being singletons. This specimen belongs to a study of blood T cell repertoires in COVID-19. Across the whole study: Spain, Italy and the United States supplied samples that represented acute and convalescent COVID-19.

The CDR3 spans 12 residues. V lost 2 bases and J lost 8, with 9 bases in between. The germline V gene has CDR1 MDHEN and CDR2 SYDVKM. The TCR sequence derives from a woman in her fifties or sixties with active or convalescent COVID-19. The chain recombines TRBV28 with TRBJ1-2, with TRBD1 as a possible D gene (6 bases). Sequences were obtained from peripheral blood. CDR3 DNA: TGTGCCAGCAGTTTAGGGACACTAGGCTACACCTTC. Amino acids: CASSLGTLGYTF.